This TCR beta chain derives from a study of cytomegalovirus exposure and HLA in healthy donors (dated by TCRdb to about 2017). Describing the broader study: According to an earlier analysis of around 600 of the donors, 150 million to 200 million T cells yielded some 120 million unique TCR beta sequences and about 280 Gb of sequence data. An early release that covered approximately 600 HLA-typed donors contained about 290 gigabases of sequencing data and 80 million or so unique TCR sequences. Of the roughly 400 genotyped donors, approximately 82% fell in the genetic ancestry cluster associated with self-reported Caucasian donors. The study aimed to test whether cataloging public T cell receptors could reveal signatures of past pathogen exposure. The study used immunosequencing to profile the T cell repertoires of some 600 subjects and linked those repertoires to cytomegalovirus serostatus. In addition to the first cohort of 666 subjects, a separate validation cohort of 120 different subjects was used. The study combined high-throughput TCR immunosequencing, statistical association of individual TCRs with disease status, and machine learning to predict cytomegalovirus infection status. A later analysis re-analyzed previously published TCR beta repertoires from 600 to 850 donors and added high-resolution HLA genotyping to study TCR occurrence patterns. In the later analysis, no new phenotypic data were used to find candidate immune exposures; instead, reliance was placed on TCR beta sequences and their occurrence across donors. To decide whether each TCR beta V gene segment behaved as functional or pseudogenic, an earlier analysis of some 580 of the donors relied on high-throughput TCR beta sequencing. Alongside the repertoire data, information on donor age, sex, ethnicity and CMV serostatus was compiled. In a later genetic analysis, genome-wide SNP genotypes for 398 of the 666 donors were used, and that subset was treated as a discovery cohort. Every repertoire in the discovery cohort had been generated on one and the same sequencing platform. Both class I and class II loci were covered by HLA typing, at four-digit resolution. Typing coverage differed by locus: A, B, C, DRB1 and DQB1 were typed in roughly 620-630 donors, DQA1 in about 500, DPA1 in 606, and DPB1 in 472. A handful of DR-DQ haplotypes were treated as single units for association and clustering because of strong linkage in the cohort. Across under 500 genotyped donors of the cohort, an average of about 240,000 unique TCR beta nucleotide sequences per donor were sequenced, and roughly 20% of those sequences were non-productive. What the research found in general, with its limitations: In a later analysis, most CMV-associated TCR beta chains were found to appear HLA-restricted, with HLA associations seemingly driven largely by CMV exposure. Because HLA typing was missing for some donors at each locus, association tests included only the typed subset. A later analysis associated about 18,000 TCR beta sequences with specific HLA alleles at a false discovery rate of 0.05. Across donors, most TCR sequences were observed very rarely, whereas some public TCRs were present in many individuals. A further reported finding was that TCR beta sequences accurately predicted the HLA-A and HLA-B alleles for most subjects in the first cohort. The study gave a list of 150 to 200 TCR beta chains associated with cytomegalovirus. Roughly uniform sequencing depth across donors was assumed in presence/absence analyses, although this assumption may not hold. Immune exposure information for the cohort was limited to CMV serostatus. In vitro tests confirmed that a few of the cytomegalovirus-associated TCR beta chains recognize cytomegalovirus antigens. It was suggested by the authors that the approach could potentially be generalized to other disease states and immunological phenotypes. A later genetic analysis associated a missense DCLRE1C variant with V-gene and J-gene trimming of TCR beta chains, and an independent cohort replicated the association. Some IMGT-functional V segments, including TRBV6-2 and TRBV6-3, could not be distinguished by the 87-base-pair reads and were therefore excluded. Cytomegalovirus status was reported to be diagnosed by the classifier with high specificity and sensitivity in both the original and validation cohorts. Compared with the approximately 720-donor mean, donors in an Asian-associated ancestry cluster had fewer N-insertions in productive TCRs, according to a later genetic analysis. In a later analysis, several top co-occurrence clusters were reported to appear linked to parvovirus B19, influenza, CMV and Epstein-Barr virus. Compared with equally common non-associated chains, HLA-associated TCR beta chains in a later analysis were more clonally expanded and had lower generation probabilities. The sequencing pipeline was judged likely to have produced a cluster of highly shared sequence variants as a technical artifact. In an earlier analysis of approximately 590 of the donors, most TCR beta V segments appeared in productive rearrangements about 87% or about 30% of the time, broadly matching IMGT annotations. Linkage disequilibrium might explain the correlated functional status among segregating V segments, but an unknown experimental factor could not be ruled out. When HLA alleles, especially DR and DQ, strongly co-occurred, TCR associations were difficult to assign to individual alleles. In a later analysis, TCR association rates were found to vary across HLA loci, with the most associated TCRs seen for DRB1 alleles and the fewest for HLA-C alleles. The earlier analysis of approximately 560 of the donors excluded some 15 rarely observed V segments, including chromosome 9 orphons, because counts were too low. In this cohort, only TCR beta chains were sequenced, and detectable features were limited by the absence of alpha or paired-chain data.

Per the germline V gene (reference sequence), PRHDT is the CDR1 and FYEKMQ is the CDR2. The CDR3 covers 13 residues, taking in both the cysteine and the phenylalanine. Only the CDR3 DNA stays, 39 bases, in frame from base 1. The germline V and J ends show losses of 3 bases and 6 bases respectively, and no gene match explains 1 base of the junction. As to this clone: The specificity of this receptor is unknown. Per-base quality was not reported, and no clone a single base away is much larger than it.

Library method: the immunoSEQ multiplex PCR assay. For the multiplex PCR, a mixture combining 60 forward primers for TCR Vbeta segments and 13 reverse primers for TCR Jbeta segments was used. The CDR3 region of rearranged TCR beta genes was amplified from genomic DNA by a multiplex PCR assay. Amplified TCR beta libraries were sequenced as 87-base-pair reads on the Illumina HiSeq System. Under the source paper's analysis protocol: A later analysis counted tens of millions of unique TCR beta chains across the 550 to 700 repertoires, and some 12 million of these chains were shared by at least two donors. Raw reads were error-corrected and collapsed into unique sequences by a nearest-neighbor algorithm in which closely related sequences were merged to remove PCR and sequencing errors. CDR3 sequences were aligned to IMGT reference sequences to assign V, D and J gene segments. For a sequence to be retained, a match of at least six nucleotides to both a V gene segment and a J gene segment was required. Rearrangements were called productive when the CDR3 lacked stop codons and stayed in frame with V and J; all others were non-productive. CDR3 was defined by IMGT convention, running from the second conserved V-encoded cysteine to the conserved J-encoded phenylalanine. The earlier analysis of some 550 of the donors excluded any sequence lacking an unambiguous match to a single V gene segment. An earlier analysis of several hundred of the donors called V segments functional above 56.7% productive rearrangements and segregating when the between-donor standard deviation exceeded 5%. A statistical classification framework was built to diagnose cytomegalovirus status from the catalog of TCR beta chain sequences. In a later analysis, TCR nucleotide sequences were compared against IMGT/GENE-DB human TR gene sequences so that V and J genes could be assigned. A later analysis assigned CDR3 sequences and most-parsimonious VDJ recombination scenarios with the TCRdist pipeline. In a later analysis, every TCR beta chain was defined by the combination of its CDR3 amino acid sequence and its V-gene family, and reads without a unique V-gene family were dropped. As a way to deal with suspected cross-contamination and a sequencing artifact, a later analysis dropped over 550 nucleotide sequences that were highly shared and had low generation probability. For each public chain, a later analysis derived a clonal expansion index from normalized ranks of inferred template counts within each repertoire. In a later analysis, generation probabilities were computed using a VDJ recombination model fitted to out-of-frame rearrangements, and the results were checked against IGoR. In a later analysis, TCR-TCR, TCR-HLA and TCR-CMV co-occurrence was scored with hypergeometric tests, and a repertoire-size bias correction was applied to TCR pairs. In a later analysis, false discovery rates were estimated by permuting HLA or CMV assignments 20 times. In a later analysis, co-occurring TCRs were grouped using DBSCAN, and TCRdist sequence similarity was added for clustering within HLA-allele-positive subsets. Co-occurrence clustering excluded repertoires with fewer than 30,000 or more than 120,000 public chains, plus five with anomalous nucleotide sharing. This is the immuneACCESS table as TCRdb keeps it, with only in-frame sequences that have V and J called. A part of the clones is gone; compared with another copy, unresolved V genes explain less than half, and the rest is unexplained. V and J calls and clone size are given by that table; D and trimming were obtained from the DNA. A total of more than 200,000 clones appear in this sample, about 81% of them only once. About 6% of the sample is taken by the ten largest.

The cohort consisted of some 670 healthy bone marrow donors. At the time of sampling, all cohort members were nominally healthy, though unrecorded immune exposures were likely present. The donor tested CMV seropositive, placing the donor among the 290 or so seropositive members of the cohort. A peripheral blood sample was collected from each donor, and TCR beta sequencing was performed on peripheral blood mononuclear cells. Genomic DNA was extracted from the blood cell samples with the Qiagen DNeasy Blood Extraction Kit. This clonotype originated in a man aged 35-49 years in good health and CMV-seropositive. The source material was PBMCs. The sequence links TRBV13 to TRBJ2-2, with 7 bases in between that match TRBD1. The encoded CDR3 is CASSLTGPGELFF. The bases read TGTGCCAGCAGCTTGACAGGGCCCGGGGAGCTGTTTTTT.